Listed below are T cell receptor beta chains from one sample, sequenced in a study of blood T cell repertoires in COVID-19. TCRdb's table, derived via immunoSEQ multiplex PCR, lists solely in-frame clones and lacks some. The data show more than 50,000 clones, approximately 92% seen once. The specimen sequenced was peripheral blood. Receptors were obtained from a man aged 55-75 years with active COVID-19. Each CDR3 is given with its conserved first and last residue. Each record gives: V gene, D gene, CDR3 length, J gene, clone size, CDR3 protein, CDR3 DNA. D genes are given only for firm matches. Some rows have no size entry. The others give once, few or many, or a class for an expanded clone.

TRBV27	TRBD2	12	TRBJ2-2	.	CASSTLAAGLFF	TGTGCCAGCAGTACTCTAGCGGCAGGGCTGTTTTTT
TRBV18	TRBD1	17	TRBJ1-1	.	CASSPLDRSSVGTEAFF	TGTGCCAGCTCACCTCTGGACAGGTCCTCGGTTGGTACTGAAGCTTTCTTT
TRBV5-5	TRBD2	15	TRBJ2-1	.	CASSTEAGGWNEQFF	TGTGCCAGCAGCACAGAAGCGGGAGGGTGGAATGAGCAGTTCTTC
TRBV18	TRBD1	14	TRBJ2-5	.	CASSAGTDKETQYF	TGTGCCAGCTCAGCCGGGACAGATAAAGAGACCCAGTACTTC
TRBV4-3	.	16	TRBJ2-2	.	CASSQDRGINTGELFF	TGCGCCAGCAGCCAAGATCGGGGAATAAACACCGGGGAGCTGTTTTTT
TRBV9	.	16	TRBJ1-1	.	CASSAGGRVFGSEAFF	TGTGCCAGCAGCGCGGGGGGAAGGGTCTTTGGGAGTGAAGCTTTCTTT
TRBV2	TRBD2	14	TRBJ2-1	.	CASSARLADNEQFF	TGTGCCAGCAGCGCGAGACTAGCGGACAATGAGCAGTTCTTC
TRBV7-2	.	12	TRBJ2-2	once	CASSLVSGELFF	TGTGCCAGCAGCTTAGTCTCCGGGGAGCTGTTTTTT
TRBV7-3	.	13	TRBJ2-2	.	CASSPNSGGELFF	TGTGCCAGCAGCCCAAACTCGGGCGGGGAGCTGTTTTTT
TRBV4-1	.	15	TRBJ2-2	.	CASSPGGRSTGELFF	TGCGCCAGCAGCCCCGGTGGGAGGAGCACCGGGGAGCTGTTTTTT
TRBV15	.	14	TRBJ1-5	.	CATSSPVGNQPQHF	TGTGCCACCAGCAGCCCCGTCGGGAATCAGCCCCAGCATTTT
TRBV3-1/TRBV3-2	TRBD2	15	TRBJ2-5	.	CASSLTSGRGETQYF	TGTGCCAGCAGCCTAACTAGCGGGAGGGGAGAGACCCAGTACTTC
TRBV12-5	TRBD1	14	TRBJ2-7	once	CASGSTGVSYEQYF	TGTGCTAGTGGTAGTACAGGGGTCTCCTACGAGCAGTACTTC
TRBV4-1	.	16	TRBJ1-6	.	CASSPKGGVGNSPLHF	TGCGCCAGCAGCCCTAAAGGGGGGGTTGGAAATTCACCCCTCCACTTT
TRBV6-2/TRBV6-3	TRBD1	18	TRBJ1-5	.	CASSQGRRDRRSNQPQHF	TGTGCCAGCAGCCAGGGCAGAAGGGACAGGCGCAGCAATCAGCCCCAGCATTTT
TRBV5-4	TRBD1	13	TRBJ1-2	.	CASSLEGARGYTF	TGTGCCAGCAGCTTGGAGGGGGCGCGGGGCTACACCTTC
TRBV7-3	.	16	TRBJ2-1	.	CASSLTSSGSYNEQFF	TGTGCCAGCAGCTTAACCTCCAGCGGTTCCTACAATGAGCAGTTCTTC
TRBV29-1	TRBD1	14	TRBJ2-7	.	CSVGRTGRSHEQYF	TGCAGCGTGGGTCGGACAGGGCGGAGCCACGAGCAGTACTTC
TRBV19	.	11	TRBJ1-1	.	CASREKSEAFF	TGTGCCAGTAGAGAAAAAAGCGAAGCTTTCTTT
TRBV7-3	.	18	TRBJ2-4	once	CASSLFGPSRGGKNIQYF	TGTGCCAGCAGCTTATTTGGGCCTAGTCGGGGAGGCAAAAACATTCAGTACTTC
TRBV2	.	14	TRBJ1-1	.	CASSMRQQNTEAFF	TGTGCCAGCAGTATGAGACAGCAGAACACTGAAGCTTTCTTT
TRBV6-6	.	13	TRBJ2-1	.	CASSFTSYNEQFF	TGTGCCAGCAGTTTTACATCCTACAATGAGCAGTTCTTC
TRBV30	TRBD1	14	TRBJ1-5	.	CAWSGQGGNQPQHF	TGTGCCTGGAGTGGACAGGGCGGCAATCAGCCCCAGCATTTT
TRBV21-1	.	12	TRBJ1-5	.	CARGTGAQPQHF	TGTGCCAGGGGGACAGGGGCTCAGCCCCAGCATTTT
TRBV5-8	.	16	TRBJ1-5	.	CASSLVSGGGNQPQHF	TGTGCCAGCAGCTTGGTTTCTGGGGGCGGCAATCAGCCCCAGCATTTT
TRBV7-3	.	15	TRBJ1-4	.	CASSLGQTTNEKLFF	TGTGCCAGCAGCTTAGGACAGACTACTAATGAAAAACTGTTTTTT
TRBV5-6	.	11	TRBJ1-3	.	CASSFGNTIYF	TGTGCCAGCAGCTTCGGGAACACCATATATTTT
TRBV7-8	TRBD2	16	TRBJ2-5	few	CASSLGSGRAGETQYF	TGTGCCAGCAGCTTAGGTAGCGGGAGGGCTGGGGAGACCCAGTACTTC
TRBV4-3	.	14	TRBJ2-5	.	CASSQARGGETQYF	TGCGCCAGCAGCCAAGCTCGGGGTGGTGAGACCCAGTACTTC
TRBV18	.	13	TRBJ2-7	.	CASSPKGYYEQYF	TGTGCCAGCTCACCTAAGGGGTACTACGAGCAGTACTTC
TRBV5-1	.	15	TRBJ2-1	.	CASSLSWGDPNEQFF	TGCGCCAGCAGCTTGAGCTGGGGAGACCCCAATGAGCAGTTCTTC
TRBV19	.	13	TRBJ1-2	.	CASKADWNYGYTF	TGTGCCAGTAAGGCAGACTGGAACTATGGCTACACCTTC
TRBV7-3	.	13	TRBJ2-1	.	CASSLRRGNEQFF	TGTGCCAGCAGCTTAAGGCGGGGCAATGAGCAGTTCTTC
TRBV14	.	14	TRBJ2-3	.	CASSQLAAPDTQYF	TGTGCCAGCAGCCAACTAGCAGCACCGGATACGCAGTATTTT
TRBV7-8	.	14	TRBJ1-6	.	CASSLGSRNSPLHF	TGTGCCAGCAGCTTGGGGAGCCGTAATTCACCCCTCCACTTT
TRBV7-3	.	15	TRBJ2-5	.	CASSLSPGIGETQYF	TGTGCCAGCAGCCTATCCCCCGGGATAGGGGAGACCCAGTACTTC
TRBV7-6	TRBD1	15	TRBJ2-7	.	CASSHDVDRGREQYF	TGTGCCAGCAGTCACGACGTGGACAGGGGGCGCGAGCAGTACTTC
TRBV3-1/TRBV3-2	.	15	TRBJ2-7	once	CASSPYQGLGYEQYF	TGTGCCAGCAGCCCCTACCAGGGGCTGGGCTACGAGCAGTACTTC
TRBV7-9	TRBD2	14	TRBJ2-3	once	CASSLGAPGGSQYF	TGTGCCAGCAGCTTAGGTGCCCCCGGGGGGTCGCAGTATTTT
TRBV9	TRBD2	15	TRBJ2-1	.	CASSVGVAGVNEQFF	TGTGCCAGCAGCGTAGGGGTAGCGGGAGTGAATGAGCAGTTCTTC
TRBV28	.	14	TRBJ2-7	once	CASSLWRGGVEQYF	TGTGCCAGCAGTTTATGGAGAGGGGGGGTCGAGCAGTACTTC
TRBV10-3	TRBD1	15	TRBJ1-3	.	CAIGTLDRAGNTIYF	TGTGCCATCGGGACTTTGGACAGGGCTGGAAACACCATATATTTT
TRBV27	TRBD1	15	TRBJ2-1	.	CASSLGQGAWNEQFF	TGTGCCAGCAGTTTAGGACAGGGGGCGTGGAATGAGCAGTTCTTC
TRBV28	.	13	TRBJ1-1	once	CASSLSGETEAFF	TGTGCCAGCAGTTTATCGGGGGAAACTGAAGCTTTCTTT
TRBV7-2	TRBD1	16	TRBJ1-6	.	CASSLVGGQGNSPLHF	TGTGCCAGCAGCTTAGTTGGCGGACAGGGTAATTCACCCCTCCACTTT
TRBV3-1/TRBV3-2	.	13	TRBJ2-1	.	CASSQGSYNEQFF	TGTGCCAGCAGCCAAGGTAGTTACAATGAGCAGTTCTTC